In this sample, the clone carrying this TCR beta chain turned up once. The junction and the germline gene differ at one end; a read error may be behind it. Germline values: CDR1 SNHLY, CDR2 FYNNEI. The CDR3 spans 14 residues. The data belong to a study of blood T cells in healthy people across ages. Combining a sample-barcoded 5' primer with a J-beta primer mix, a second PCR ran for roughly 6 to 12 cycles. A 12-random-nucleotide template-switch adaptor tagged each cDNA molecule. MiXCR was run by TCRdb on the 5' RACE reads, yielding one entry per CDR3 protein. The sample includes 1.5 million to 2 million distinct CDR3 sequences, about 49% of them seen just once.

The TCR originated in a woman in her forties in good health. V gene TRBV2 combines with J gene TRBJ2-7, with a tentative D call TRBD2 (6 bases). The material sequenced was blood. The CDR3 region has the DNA TGTGCCAGCAGTCGGGAGAGAAAATCCTATGAGCAGTACTTC. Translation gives CASSRERKSYEQYF.